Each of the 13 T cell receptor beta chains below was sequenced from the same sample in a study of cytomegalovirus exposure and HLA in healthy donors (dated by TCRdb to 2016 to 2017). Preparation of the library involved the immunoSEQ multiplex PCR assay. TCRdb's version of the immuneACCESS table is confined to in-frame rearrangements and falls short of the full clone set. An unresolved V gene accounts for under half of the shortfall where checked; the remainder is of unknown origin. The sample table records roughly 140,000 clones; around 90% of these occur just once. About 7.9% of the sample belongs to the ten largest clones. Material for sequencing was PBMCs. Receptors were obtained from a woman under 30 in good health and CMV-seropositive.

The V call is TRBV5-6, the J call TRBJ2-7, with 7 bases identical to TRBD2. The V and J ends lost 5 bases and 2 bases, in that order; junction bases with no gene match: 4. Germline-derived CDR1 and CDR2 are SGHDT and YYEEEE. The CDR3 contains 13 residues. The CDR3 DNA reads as TGTGCCAGCAGAACAAGCGGGGCCTACGAGCAGTACTTC. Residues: CASRTSGAYEQYF.

For the CDR3, the DNA is TGTGCCAGCTCACCACCCAGAAACTCCCTTAAATATACAGGGGCCACCTACAATGAGCAGTTCTTC. It encodes CASSPPRNSLKYTGATYNEQFF. The genes are TRBV18 and TRBJ2-1, with 7 bases aligning to TRBD1. Germline V lookup: CDR1 KGHSH, CDR2 LQKENI. The CDR3 extends over 22 amino acids. Trimming cost V 0 bases and J 2 bases; bases outside gene matches: 22.

This CDR3 reads CAIRPDSPAGGYTF. The DNA of the CDR3 is TGTGCCATCAGACCAGACAGTCCGGCTGGTGGCTACACCTTC. The V call is TRBV10-3, the J call TRBJ1-2; TRBD1 is a possible D gene (5 bases). Germline V gene sequence: CDR1 ENHRY, CDR2 SYGVKD. The CDR3 sequence is 14 residues long. V lost 6 bases to trimming and J lost 7 bases, with 18 bases between them.

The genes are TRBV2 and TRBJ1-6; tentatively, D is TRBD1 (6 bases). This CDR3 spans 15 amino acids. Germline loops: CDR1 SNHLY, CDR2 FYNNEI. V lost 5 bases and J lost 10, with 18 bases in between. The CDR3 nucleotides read TGTGCCAGCAGTCCGGGTGGGGGGGGCAAATCACCCCTCCACTTT. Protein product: CASSPGGGGKSPLHF. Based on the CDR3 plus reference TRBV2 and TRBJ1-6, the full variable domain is EPEVTQTPSHQVTQMGQEVILRCVPISNHLYFYWYRQILGQKVEFLVSFYNNEISEKSEIFDDQFSVERPDGSNFTLKIRSTKLEDSAMYFCASSPGGGGKSPLHFGNGTRLTVT.

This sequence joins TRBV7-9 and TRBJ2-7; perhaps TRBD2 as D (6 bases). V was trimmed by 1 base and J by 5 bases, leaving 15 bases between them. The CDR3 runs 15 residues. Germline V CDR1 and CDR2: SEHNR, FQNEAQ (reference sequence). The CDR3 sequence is CASSLGGDFAHEQYF. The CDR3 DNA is TGTGCCAGCAGCTTAGGTGGGGACTTCGCCCACGAGCAGTACTTC.

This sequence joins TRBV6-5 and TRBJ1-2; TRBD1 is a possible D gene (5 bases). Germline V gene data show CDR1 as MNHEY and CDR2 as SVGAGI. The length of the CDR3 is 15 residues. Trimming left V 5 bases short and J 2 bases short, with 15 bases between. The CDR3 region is CASSDWDGGNYGYTF. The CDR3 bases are TGTGCCAGCAGTGACTGGGACGGGGGAAACTATGGCTACACCTTC.

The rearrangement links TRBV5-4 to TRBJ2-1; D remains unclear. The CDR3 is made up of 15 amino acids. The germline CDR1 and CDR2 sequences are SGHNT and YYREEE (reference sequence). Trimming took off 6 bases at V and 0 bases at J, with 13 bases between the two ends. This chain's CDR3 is CASTLDLSSYNEQFF. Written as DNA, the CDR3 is TGTGCCAGCACCCTTGACTTGAGCTCCTACAATGAGCAGTTCTTC.

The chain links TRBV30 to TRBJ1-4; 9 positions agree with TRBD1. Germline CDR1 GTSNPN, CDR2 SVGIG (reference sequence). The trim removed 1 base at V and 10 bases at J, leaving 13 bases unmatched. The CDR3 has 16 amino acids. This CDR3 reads CAWSAPTTGGLGKLFF. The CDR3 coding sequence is TGTGCCTGGAGTGCTCCAACGACAGGGGGACTTGGAAAACTGTTTTTT.

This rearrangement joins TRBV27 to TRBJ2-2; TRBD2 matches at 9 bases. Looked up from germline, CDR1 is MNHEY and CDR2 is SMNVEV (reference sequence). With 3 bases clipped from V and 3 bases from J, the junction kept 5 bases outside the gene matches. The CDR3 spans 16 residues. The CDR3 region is CASSFRVAGDTGELFF. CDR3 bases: TGTGCCAGCAGTTTCCGGGTAGCGGGGGACACCGGGGAGCTGTTTTTT.

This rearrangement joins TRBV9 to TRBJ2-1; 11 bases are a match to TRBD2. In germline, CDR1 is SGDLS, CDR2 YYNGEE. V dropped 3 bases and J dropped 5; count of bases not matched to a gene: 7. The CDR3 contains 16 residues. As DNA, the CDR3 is TGTGCCAGCAGCGATTTAGCGGGGGGGTTGCACAATGAGCAGTTCTTC. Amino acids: CASSDLAGGLHNEQFF.

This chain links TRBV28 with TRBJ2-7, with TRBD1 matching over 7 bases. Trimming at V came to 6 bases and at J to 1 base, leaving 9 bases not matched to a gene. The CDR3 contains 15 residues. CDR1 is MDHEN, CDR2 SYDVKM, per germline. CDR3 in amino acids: CASRGLGGASYEQYF. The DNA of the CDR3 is TGTGCCAGCAGGGGCTTAGGGGGCGCTTCCTACGAGCAGTACTTC.

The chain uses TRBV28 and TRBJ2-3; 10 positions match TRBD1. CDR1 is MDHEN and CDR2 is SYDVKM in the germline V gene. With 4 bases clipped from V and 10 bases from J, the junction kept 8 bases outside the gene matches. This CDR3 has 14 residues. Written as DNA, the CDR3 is TGTGCCAGCAGTTGGGACAGGGGCCTTCGCGCGCAGTATTTT. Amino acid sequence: CASSWDRGLRAQYF.

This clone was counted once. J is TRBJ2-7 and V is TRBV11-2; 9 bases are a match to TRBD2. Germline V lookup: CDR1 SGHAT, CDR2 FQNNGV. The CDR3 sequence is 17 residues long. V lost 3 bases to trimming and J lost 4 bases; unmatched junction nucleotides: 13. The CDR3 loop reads CASSFAGGSGGSYEQYF. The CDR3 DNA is TGTGCCAGCAGCTTCGCAGGAGGGAGCGGGGGGTCTTACGAGCAGTACTTC.